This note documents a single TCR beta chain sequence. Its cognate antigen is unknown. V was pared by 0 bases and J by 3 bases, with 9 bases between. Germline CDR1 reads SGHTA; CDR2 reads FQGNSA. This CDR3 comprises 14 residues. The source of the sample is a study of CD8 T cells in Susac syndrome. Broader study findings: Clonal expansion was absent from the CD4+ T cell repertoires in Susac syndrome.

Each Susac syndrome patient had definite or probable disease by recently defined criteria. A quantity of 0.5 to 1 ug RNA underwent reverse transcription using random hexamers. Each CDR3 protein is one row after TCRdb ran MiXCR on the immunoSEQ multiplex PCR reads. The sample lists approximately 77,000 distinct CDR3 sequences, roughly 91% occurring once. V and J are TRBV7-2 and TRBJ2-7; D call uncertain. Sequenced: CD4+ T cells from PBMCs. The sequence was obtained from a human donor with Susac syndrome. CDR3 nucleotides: TGTGCCAGCAGCTTAGCACCACCAAACTACGAGCAGTACTTC. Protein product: CASSLAPPNYEQYF.